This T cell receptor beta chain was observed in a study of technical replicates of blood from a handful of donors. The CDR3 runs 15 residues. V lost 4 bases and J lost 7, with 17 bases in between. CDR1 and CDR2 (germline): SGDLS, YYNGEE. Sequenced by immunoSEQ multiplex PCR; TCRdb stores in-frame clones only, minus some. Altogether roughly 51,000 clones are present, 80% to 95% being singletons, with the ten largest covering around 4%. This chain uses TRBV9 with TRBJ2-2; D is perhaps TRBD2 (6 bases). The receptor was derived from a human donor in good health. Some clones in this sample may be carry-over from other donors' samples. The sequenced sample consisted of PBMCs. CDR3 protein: CASSMTPSEGGELFF. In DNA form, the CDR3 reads TGTGCCAGCAGCATGACCCCCTCGGAGGGCGGGGAGCTGTTTTTT.